This T cell receptor (beta chain) was identified during a study of blood T cells in healthy people across ages. Study findings and constraints: Since the PBMCs were unsorted, naive and antigen-experienced cells could not be conclusively compared.

A second PCR of about 7 to 12 cycles used a sample-barcoded 5' primer and a J-beta primer mix. TCRdb passed the 5' RACE reads through MiXCR, listing each CDR3 protein once. The sample includes hundreds of thousands of distinct CDR3 sequences, about 28% of them seen just once. Trimming cost V 4 bases and J 4 bases, with 9 bases left between them. This CDR3 is built from 13 residues. About this clonotype: The target antigen is unknown. A much more abundant neighbour one base away suggests this may be a read error.

Material for sequencing was blood. The chain couples TRBV12-3 or TRBV12-4 to TRBJ2-3, with TRBD1 as a possible D gene (6 bases). The receptor was derived from a woman at least 80 years old in good health. Written as DNA, the CDR3 is TGTGCCAGCAGTTGTGGGGGCTCAGATACGCAGTATTTT. It encodes CASSCGGSDTQYF.